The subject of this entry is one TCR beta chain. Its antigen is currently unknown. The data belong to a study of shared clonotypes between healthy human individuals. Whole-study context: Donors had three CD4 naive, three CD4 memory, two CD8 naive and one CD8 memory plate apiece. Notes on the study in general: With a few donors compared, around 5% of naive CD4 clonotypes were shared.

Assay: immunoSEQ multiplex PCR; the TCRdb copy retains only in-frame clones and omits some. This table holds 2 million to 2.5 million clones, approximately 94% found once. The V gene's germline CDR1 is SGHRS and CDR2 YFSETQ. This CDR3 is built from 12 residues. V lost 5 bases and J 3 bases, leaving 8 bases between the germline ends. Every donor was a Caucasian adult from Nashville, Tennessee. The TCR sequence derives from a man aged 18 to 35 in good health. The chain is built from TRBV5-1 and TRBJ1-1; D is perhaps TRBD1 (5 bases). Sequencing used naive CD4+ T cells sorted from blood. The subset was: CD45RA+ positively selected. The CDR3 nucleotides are TGCGCCAGCAGTCCAGGGTACACTGAAGCTTTCTTT. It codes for CASSPGYTEAFF. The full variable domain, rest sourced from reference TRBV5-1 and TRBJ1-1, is KAGVTQTPRYLIKTRGQQVTLSCSPISGHRSVSWYQQTPGQGLQFLFEYFSETQRNKGNFPGRFSGRQFSNSRSEMNVSTLELGDSALYLCASSPGYTEAFFGQGTRLTVV.